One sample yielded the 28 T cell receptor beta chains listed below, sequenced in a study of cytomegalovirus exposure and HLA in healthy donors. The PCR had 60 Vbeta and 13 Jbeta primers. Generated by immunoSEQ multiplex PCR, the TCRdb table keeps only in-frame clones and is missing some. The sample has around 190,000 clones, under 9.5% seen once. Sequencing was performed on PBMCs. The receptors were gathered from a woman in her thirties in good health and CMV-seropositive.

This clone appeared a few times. The CDR3, as DNA: TGTGCCAGCAGCGCCGAGACGGCCGCAAGGGGAGAGACCCAGTACTTC. Protein sequence: CASSAETAARGETQYF. The chain uses TRBV2 and TRBJ2-5, with D possibly TRBD1 on 5 matching bases. The CDR3 is made up of 16 amino acids. The germline V gene encodes CDR1 SNHLY and CDR2 FYNNEI. Trimming took 6 bases from V and 4 from J, leaving 21 bases between them.

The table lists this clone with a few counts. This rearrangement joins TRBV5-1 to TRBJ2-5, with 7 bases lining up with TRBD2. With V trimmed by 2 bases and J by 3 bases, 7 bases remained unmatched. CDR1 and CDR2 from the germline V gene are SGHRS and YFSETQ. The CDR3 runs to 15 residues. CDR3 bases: TGCGCCAGCAGCTTTAGCGGGTTAGGAGAAGAGACCCAGTACTTC. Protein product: CASSFSGLGEETQYF. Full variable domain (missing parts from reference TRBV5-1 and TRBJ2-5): KAGVTQTPRYLIKTRGQQVTLSCSPISGHRSVSWYQQTPGQGLQFLFEYFSETQRNKGNFPGRFSGRQFSNSRSEMNVSTLELGDSALYLCASSFSGLGEETQYFGPGTRLLVL.

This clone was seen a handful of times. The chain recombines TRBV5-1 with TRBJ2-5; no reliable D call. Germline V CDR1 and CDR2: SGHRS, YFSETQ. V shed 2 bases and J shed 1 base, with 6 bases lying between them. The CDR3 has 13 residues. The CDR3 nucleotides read TGCGCCAGCAGCTTACAGTCCCAAGAGACCCAGTACTTC. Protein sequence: CASSLQSQETQYF.

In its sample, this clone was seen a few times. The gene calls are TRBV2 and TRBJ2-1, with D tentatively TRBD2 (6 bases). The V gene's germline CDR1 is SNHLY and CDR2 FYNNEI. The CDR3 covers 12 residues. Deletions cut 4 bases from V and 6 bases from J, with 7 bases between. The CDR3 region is CASSGTTNEQFF. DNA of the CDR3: TGTGCCAGCAGTGGGACTACCAATGAGCAGTTCTTC.

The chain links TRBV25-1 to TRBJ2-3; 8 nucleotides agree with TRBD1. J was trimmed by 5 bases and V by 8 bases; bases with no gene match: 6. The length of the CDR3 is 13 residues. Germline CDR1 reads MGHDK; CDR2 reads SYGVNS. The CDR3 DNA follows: TGTGCCAGCGGACAGGGCCGCTTAGATACGCAGTATTTT. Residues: CASGQGRLDTQYF.

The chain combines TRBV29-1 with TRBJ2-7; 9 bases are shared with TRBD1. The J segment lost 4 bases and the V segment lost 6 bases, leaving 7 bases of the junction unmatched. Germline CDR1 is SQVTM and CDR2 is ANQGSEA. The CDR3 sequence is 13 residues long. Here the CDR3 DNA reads TGCAGCGTGGTACAGGGGGCTGAATACGAGCAGTACTTC. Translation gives CSVVQGAEYEQYF.

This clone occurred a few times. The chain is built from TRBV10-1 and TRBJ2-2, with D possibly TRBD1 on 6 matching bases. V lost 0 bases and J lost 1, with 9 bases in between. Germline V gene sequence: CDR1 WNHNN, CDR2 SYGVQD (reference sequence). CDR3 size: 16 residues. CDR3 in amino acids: CASSESATGNTGELFF. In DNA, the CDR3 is TGCGCCAGCAGTGAGTCTGCGACAGGGAACACCGGGGAGCTGTTTTTT.

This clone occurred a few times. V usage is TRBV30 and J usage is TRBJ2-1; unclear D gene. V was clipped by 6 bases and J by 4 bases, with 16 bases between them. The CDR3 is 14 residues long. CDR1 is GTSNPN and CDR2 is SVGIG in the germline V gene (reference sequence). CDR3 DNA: TGTGCCTGCTCCAAAGAAAACAAATACAATGAGCAGTTCTTC. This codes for CACSKENKYNEQFF.

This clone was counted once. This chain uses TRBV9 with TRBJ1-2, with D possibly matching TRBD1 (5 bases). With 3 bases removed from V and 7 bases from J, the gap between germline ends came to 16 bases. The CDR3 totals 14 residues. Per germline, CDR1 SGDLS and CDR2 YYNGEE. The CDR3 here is CASSGSSGYTGYTF. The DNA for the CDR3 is TGTGCCAGCAGCGGCTCCTCAGGGTATACTGGCTACACCTTC.

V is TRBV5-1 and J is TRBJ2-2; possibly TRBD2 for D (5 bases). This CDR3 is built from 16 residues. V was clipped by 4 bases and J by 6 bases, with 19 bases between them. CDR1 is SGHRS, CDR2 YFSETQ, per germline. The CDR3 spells CASSLTTLSSSGELFF. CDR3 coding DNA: TGCGCCAGCAGCCTGACCACGTTGTCTAGCTCCGGGGAGCTGTTTTTT.

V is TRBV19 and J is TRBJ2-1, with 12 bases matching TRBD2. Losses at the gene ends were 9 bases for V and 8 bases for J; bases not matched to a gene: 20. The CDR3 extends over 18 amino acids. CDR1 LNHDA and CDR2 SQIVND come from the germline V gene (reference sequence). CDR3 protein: CASNTKPLAGGPRDEQFF. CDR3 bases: TGTGCCAGCAATACCAAGCCCCTAGCGGGAGGGCCGAGGGATGAGCAGTTCTTC.

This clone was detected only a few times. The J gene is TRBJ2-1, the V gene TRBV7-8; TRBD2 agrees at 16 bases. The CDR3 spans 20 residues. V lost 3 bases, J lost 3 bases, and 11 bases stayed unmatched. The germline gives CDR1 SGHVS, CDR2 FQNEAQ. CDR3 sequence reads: CASSFPGLAGGRGLYNEQFF. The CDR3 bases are TGTGCCAGCAGCTTTCCGGGACTAGCGGGAGGGAGGGGACTCTACAATGAGCAGTTCTTC. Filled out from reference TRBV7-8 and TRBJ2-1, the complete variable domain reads GAGVSQSPRYKVAKRGQDVALRCDPISGHVSLFWYQQALGQGPEFLTYFQNEAQLDKSGLPSDRFFAERPEGSVSTLKIQRTQQEDSAVYLCASSFPGLAGGRGLYNEQFFGPGTRLTVL.

CDR3 DNA: TGTGCCAGCAGCCGGGACAGGGGGCTGAATGAGCAGTTCTTC. Encoded protein: CASSRDRGLNEQFF. The chain carries TRBV6-5 and TRBJ2-1, with TRBD1 matching 12 bases. The germline CDR1 and CDR2 sequences are MNHEY and SVGAGI. This CDR3 is 14 amino acids long. The V gene end was trimmed by 6 bases and the J gene end by 7 bases; junction bases not matched to a gene: 4.

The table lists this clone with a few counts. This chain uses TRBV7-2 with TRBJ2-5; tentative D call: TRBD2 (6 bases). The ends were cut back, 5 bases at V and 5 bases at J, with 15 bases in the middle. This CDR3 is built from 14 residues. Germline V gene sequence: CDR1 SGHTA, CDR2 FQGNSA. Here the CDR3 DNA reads TGTGCCAGCAGCCCCGGAGGGCCTGGGGAGACCCAGTACTTC. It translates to CASSPGGPGETQYF.

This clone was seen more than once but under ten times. As DNA, the CDR3 is TGTGCCAGCAGCTGGGGGGGAGGAGGACGAGAGACCCAGTACTTC. Its translation: CASSWGGGGRETQYF. The chain combines TRBV5-6 with TRBJ2-5; 7 bases fit TRBD2. The V gene end was trimmed by 3 bases and the J gene end by 4 bases; junction bases not matched to a gene: 9. Germline lookup yields CDR1 SGHDT and CDR2 YYEEEE. The CDR3 has 15 amino acids.

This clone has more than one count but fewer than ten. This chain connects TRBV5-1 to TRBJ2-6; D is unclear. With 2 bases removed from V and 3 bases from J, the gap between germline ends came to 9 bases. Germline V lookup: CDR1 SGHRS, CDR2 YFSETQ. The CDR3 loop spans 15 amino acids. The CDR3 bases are TGCGCCAGCAGCTTTGAGGTTGGTGGGGCCAACGTCCTGACTTTC. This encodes CASSFEVGGANVLTF.

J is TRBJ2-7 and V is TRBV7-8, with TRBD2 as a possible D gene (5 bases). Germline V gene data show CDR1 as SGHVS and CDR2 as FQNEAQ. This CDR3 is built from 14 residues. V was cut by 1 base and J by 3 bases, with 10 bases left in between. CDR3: CASSLEAVDYEQYF. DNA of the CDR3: TGTGCCAGCAGCTTAGAAGCGGTGGACTACGAGCAGTACTTC. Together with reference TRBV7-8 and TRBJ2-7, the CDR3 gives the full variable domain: GAGVSQSPRYKVAKRGQDVALRCDPISGHVSLFWYQQALGQGPEFLTYFQNEAQLDKSGLPSDRFFAERPEGSVSTLKIQRTQQEDSAVYLCASSLEAVDYEQYFGPGTRLTVT.

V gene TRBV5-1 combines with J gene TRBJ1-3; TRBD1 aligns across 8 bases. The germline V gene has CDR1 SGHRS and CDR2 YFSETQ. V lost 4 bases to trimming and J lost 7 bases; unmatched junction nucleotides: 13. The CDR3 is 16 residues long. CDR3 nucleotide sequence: TGCGCCAGCAGCCCCGGACAGGGATTGGGGCTGAACACCATATATTTT. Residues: CASSPGQGLGLNTIYF.

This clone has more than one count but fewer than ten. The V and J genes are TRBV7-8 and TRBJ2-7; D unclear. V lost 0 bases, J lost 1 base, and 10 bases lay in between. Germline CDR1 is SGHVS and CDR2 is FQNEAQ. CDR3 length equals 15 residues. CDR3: CASSLALVQSYEQYF. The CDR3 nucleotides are TGTGCCAGCAGCTTAGCATTAGTACAGTCCTACGAGCAGTACTTC.

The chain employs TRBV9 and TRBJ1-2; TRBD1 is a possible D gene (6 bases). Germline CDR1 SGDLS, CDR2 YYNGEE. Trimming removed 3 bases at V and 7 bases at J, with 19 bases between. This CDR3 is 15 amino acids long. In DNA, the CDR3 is TGTGCCAGCAGCGCGGGACAAATCCGGGTGAGTGGCTACACCTTC. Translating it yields CASSAGQIRVSGYTF.

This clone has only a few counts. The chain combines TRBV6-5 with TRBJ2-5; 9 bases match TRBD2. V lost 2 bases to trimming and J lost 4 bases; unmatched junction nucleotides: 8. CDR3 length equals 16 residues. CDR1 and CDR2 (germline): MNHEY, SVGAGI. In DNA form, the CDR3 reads TGTGCCAGCAGTTACGGGTGGGGCGGGAGGGCAGAGACCCAGTACTTC. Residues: CASSYGWGGRAETQYF.

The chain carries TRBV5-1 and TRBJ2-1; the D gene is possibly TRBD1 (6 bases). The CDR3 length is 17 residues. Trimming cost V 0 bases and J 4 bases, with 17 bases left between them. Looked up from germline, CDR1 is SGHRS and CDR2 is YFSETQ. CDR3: CASSLEPRGNGYNEQFF. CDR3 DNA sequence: TGCGCCAGCAGCTTGGAACCTAGGGGGAACGGATACAATGAGCAGTTCTTC.

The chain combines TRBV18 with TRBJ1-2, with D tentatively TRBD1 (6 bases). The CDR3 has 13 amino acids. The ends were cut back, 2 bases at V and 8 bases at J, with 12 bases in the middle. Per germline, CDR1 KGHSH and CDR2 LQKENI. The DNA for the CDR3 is TGTGCCAGCTCACCAAACAGGGATCGGGGCTACACCTTC. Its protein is CASSPNRDRGYTF.

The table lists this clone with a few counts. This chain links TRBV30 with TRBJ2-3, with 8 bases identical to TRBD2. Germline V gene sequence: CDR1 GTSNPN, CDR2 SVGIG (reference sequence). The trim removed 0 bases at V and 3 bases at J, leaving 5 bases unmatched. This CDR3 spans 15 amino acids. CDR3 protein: CAWSVLLAVTDTQYF. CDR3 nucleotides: TGTGCCTGGAGTGTCTTACTAGCGGTTACAGATACGCAGTATTTT.

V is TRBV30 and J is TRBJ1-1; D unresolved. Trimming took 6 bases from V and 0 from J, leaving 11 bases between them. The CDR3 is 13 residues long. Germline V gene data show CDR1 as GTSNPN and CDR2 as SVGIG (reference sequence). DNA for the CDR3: TGTGCCTGCTGGAGCCGAGTGAACACTGAAGCTTTCTTT. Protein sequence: CACWSRVNTEAFF.

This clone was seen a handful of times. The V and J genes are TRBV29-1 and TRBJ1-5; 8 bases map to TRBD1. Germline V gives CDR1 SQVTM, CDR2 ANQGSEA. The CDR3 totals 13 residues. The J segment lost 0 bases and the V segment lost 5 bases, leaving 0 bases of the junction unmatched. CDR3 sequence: CSVQGASNQPQHF. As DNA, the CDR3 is TGCAGCGTTCAGGGGGCTAGCAATCAGCCCCAGCATTTT.

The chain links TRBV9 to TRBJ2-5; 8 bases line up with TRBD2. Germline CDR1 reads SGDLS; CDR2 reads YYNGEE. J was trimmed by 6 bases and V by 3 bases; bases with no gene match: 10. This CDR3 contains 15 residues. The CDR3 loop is CASSATSGSSKTQYF. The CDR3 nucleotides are TGTGCCAGCAGCGCCACGAGCGGGAGTAGTAAGACCCAGTACTTC.

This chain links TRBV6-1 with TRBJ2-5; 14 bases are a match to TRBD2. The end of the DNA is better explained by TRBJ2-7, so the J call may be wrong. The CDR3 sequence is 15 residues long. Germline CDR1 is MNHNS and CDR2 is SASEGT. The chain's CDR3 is CASRGTSGSSGEQYF. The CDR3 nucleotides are TGTGCCAGCAGGGGGACTAGCGGGAGTTCGGGCGAGCAGTACTTC.